This T cell receptor (beta chain) appears in the sequencing data of a study of T cell responses to AZD1222 COVID-19 vaccine. Study-level findings and limits: Clonal diversity may have been underestimated in mostly white British donors. Unmutated regions of variants are reportedly targeted by nearly half of spike-specific TCRs. When two AZD1222 doses had been given, Spike-specific TCR breadth and depth rose.

Concerning this clone: Its antigen is undetermined.

The assay was immunoSEQ multiplex PCR, and TCRdb's table has in-frame clones only and misses some. The profile shows about 120,000 clones, about 93% of them singletons. This CDR3 region has 12 residues. Germline V gene data show CDR1 as ENHRY and CDR2 as SYGVKD. The V end was cut by 3 bases, the J end by 5 bases, with 7 bases between. The chain combines TRBV10-3 with TRBJ2-5, with D unresolved. The TCR originated in an adult who received the MenACWY meningococcal vaccine as a control. The sample was peripheral blood, taken 28 days after the second dose of the MenACWY control vaccine. CDR3 in amino acids: CAISDDGETQYF. CDR3 DNA: TGTGCCATCAGTGACGATGGCGAGACCCAGTACTTC.